Sequencing of this T cell receptor beta chain was carried out in a study of technical replicates of blood from a handful of donors. TCRdb keeps only in-frame clones here, not all; method: immunoSEQ multiplex PCR. The sample consists of tens of thousands of clones, less than 95% of them appearing once. Germline CDR1 reads LNHNV; CDR2 reads YYDKDF (reference sequence). Trimming pared 0 bases from V and 0 bases from J, leaving 6 bases between. This CDR3 region has 14 residues. Source material: T cells isolated from PBMCs. V gene TRBV15 combines with J gene TRBJ2-7; maybe TRBD2 (5 bases). This receptor was taken from a human donor in good health. CDR3 nucleotides: TGTGCCACCAGCAGAGAGGGGAGCTCCTACGAGCAGTACTTC. Amino acids: CATSREGSSYEQYF.